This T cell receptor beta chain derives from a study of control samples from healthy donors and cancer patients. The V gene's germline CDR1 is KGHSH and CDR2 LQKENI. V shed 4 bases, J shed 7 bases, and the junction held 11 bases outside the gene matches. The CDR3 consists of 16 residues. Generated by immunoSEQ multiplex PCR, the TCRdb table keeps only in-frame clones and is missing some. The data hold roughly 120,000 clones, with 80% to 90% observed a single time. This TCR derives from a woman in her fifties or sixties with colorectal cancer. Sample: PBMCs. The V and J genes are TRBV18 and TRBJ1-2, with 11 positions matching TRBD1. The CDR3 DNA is TGTGCCAGCTCACTTGGACAGGGGGCCTCTCGTGGTGGCTACACCTTC. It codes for CASSLGQGASRGGYTF.